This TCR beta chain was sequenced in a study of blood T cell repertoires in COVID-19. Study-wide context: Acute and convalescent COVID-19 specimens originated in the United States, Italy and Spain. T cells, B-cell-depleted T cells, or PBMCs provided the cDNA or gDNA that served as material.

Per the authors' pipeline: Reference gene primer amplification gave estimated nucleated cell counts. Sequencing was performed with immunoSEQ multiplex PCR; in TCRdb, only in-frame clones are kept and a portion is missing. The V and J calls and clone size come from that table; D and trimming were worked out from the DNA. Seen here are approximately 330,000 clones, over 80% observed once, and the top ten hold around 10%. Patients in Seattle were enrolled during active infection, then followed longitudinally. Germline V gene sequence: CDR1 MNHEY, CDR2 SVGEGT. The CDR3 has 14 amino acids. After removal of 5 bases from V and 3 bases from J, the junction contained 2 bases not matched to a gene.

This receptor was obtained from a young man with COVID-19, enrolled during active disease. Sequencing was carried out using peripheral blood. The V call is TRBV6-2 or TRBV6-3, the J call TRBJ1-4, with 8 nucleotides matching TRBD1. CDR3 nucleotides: TGTGCCAGCAGTCAGGGGGCGTCTAATGAAAAACTGTTTTTT. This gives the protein CASSQGASNEKLFF.